This T cell receptor (beta chain) was profiled in a study of follicular helper T cells after annual influenza vaccination. V was cut by 5 bases and J by 1 base, with 15 bases left in between. The germline CDR1 and CDR2 sequences are LGHNA and YSLEER. The CDR3 spans 16 residues. As for time point: 2015-2016 season, pre-vaccination. Excluded were substance abuse, HIV/AIDS, active cancer, immunomodulatory drugs and active illness. TCRB sequencing was done at Survey resolution level. Assay: immunoSEQ multiplex PCR; the TCRdb copy retains only in-frame clones and omits some. The table shows several thousand clones, with about 81% occurring only once. This clone has just one count.

The starting material was CXCR5- memory CD4+ T cells sorted from blood, obtained on the day of influenza vaccination. The source of this sequence is an adult who received the influenza vaccine. The V call is TRBV4-3, the J call TRBJ2-1, with D perhaps TRBD2 (6 bases). The CDR3 DNA reads TGCGCCAGCAGCGCCAACGGCGGGGAGTCCTACAATGAGCAGTTCTTC. Protein: CASSANGGESYNEQFF.